The text below deals with one TCR beta chain. Repertoires were generated with immunoSEQ multiplex PCR, while TCRdb's copy carries only in-frame clones and drops some. This table holds approximately 260,000 clones, around 89% found once. These data belong to a study of blood T cell repertoires in COVID-19. Study in general: There were acute and convalescent COVID-19 samples, and they came from the United States, Italy and Spain. PBMCs, B-cell-depleted T cells, or T cells were the source of the cDNA or gDNA that made up the material.

Living in about two dozen US areas, the participants were between about 18 and 100 years of age. Participant-given clinical history determined each cohort assignment. The V end lost 0 bases, the J end lost 8 bases, and 10 bases lay between the germline ends. The CDR3 runs to 14 residues. Germline V CDR1 and CDR2: WSHSY, SAAADI. This clonotype was sampled from a woman between 35 and 50 years old with acute COVID-19. The rearrangement joins TRBV10-2 to TRBJ1-4; D remains unclear. Sequencing input: PBMCs or T cells enriched from blood (not recorded which). DNA of the CDR3: TGCGCCAGCAGTGAGTCGTCAATCCCCGAAAAACTGTTTTTT. This encodes CASSESSIPEKLFF.